The rows below give T cell receptor beta chains drawn from one sample of a study of T cell repertoires in cytomegalovirus infection. These receptors have no identified antigens. TCRdb ran MiXCR on the reads and lists one entry per CDR3 protein. The data contain some 310,000 distinct CDR3 sequences, 25% of them singletons. This specimen was cultured PBMCs, taken from culture after CMV antigen stimulation. The source is a human donor in good health (CMV status not recorded). Some clones in this sample may be carry-over from other donors' samples. CDR3s include the opening cysteine and the closing phenylalanine or tryptophan. A D gene is named only where the DNA matches it firmly. Rows may omit the clone size; those that give it use once, few, many or a size class.

TRBJ2-5 TRBV4-3 NA NA CASSQETGQIRETQYF TGCGCCAGCAGCCAAGAGACCGGGCAGATCCGGGAGACCCAGTACTTC
TRBJ2-1 TRBV19 NA few CASSIGDRGEQFF TGTGCCAGTAGTATCGGGGACCGGGGTGAGCAGTTCTTC
TRBJ2-1 TRBV28 TRBD2 few CASSMGGLAGYNEQFF TGTGCCAGCAGTATGGGAGGACTAGCGGGATACAATGAGCAGTTCTTC
TRBJ1-1 TRBV4-1 NA many CASSQVGPNTEAFF TGCGCCAGCAGCCAAGTAGGCCCGAACACTGAAGCTTTCTTT
TRBJ2-7 TRBV12-3/TRBV12-4 NA few CASSPFNAYEQYF TGTGCCAGCAGCCCCTTTAATGCCTACGAGCAGTACTTC
TRBJ1-2 TRBV9 NA NA CASSPRWMSYDGYTF TGTGCCAGCAGCCCCCGTTGGATGTCATACGATGGCTACACCTTC
TRBJ1-1 TRBV6-1 NA NA CASSPRRGGTEAFF TGTGCCAGCAGTCCCCGCAGGGGAGGAACTGAAGCTTTCTTT
TRBJ1-5 TRBV19 NA NA CASSSSFSNQPQHF TGTGCCAGTAGTTCCTCATTTAGCAATCAGCCCCAGCATTTT
TRBJ2-3 TRBV6-1 NA many CASSVEGTSTDTQYF TGTGCCAGCAGTGTGGAGGGAACCAGCACAGATACGCAGTATTTT
TRBJ2-1 TRBV7-2 TRBD2 many CASSLGWRERFWDEQFF TGTGCCAGCAGCTTAGGGTGGCGGGAGAGGTTTTGGGATGAGCAGTTCTTC
TRBJ1-5 TRBV10-3 NA few CAISDVQLNQPQHF TGTGCCATCAGTGACGTGCAGCTAAATCAGCCCCAGCATTTT
TRBJ1-2 TRBV4-1 NA few CASSHLLSVGPYGYTF TGCGCCAGCAGCCACCTCCTGTCGGTGGGGCCCTATGGCTACACCTTC
TRBJ1-1 TRBV3-1 NA NA CASSQDRWTEAFF TGTGCCAGCAGCCAAGATCGGTGGACTGAAGCTTTCTTT
TRBJ2-3 TRBV7-3 NA once CASSLGQPSIDTQYF TGTGCCAGCAGCCTAGGGCAACCTAGCATAGATACGCAGTATTTT
TRBJ2-5 TRBV6-2/TRBV6-3 NA many CASTNPRGYQETQYF TGTGCCAGCACGAACCCTAGGGGGTACCAAGAGACCCAGTACTTC
TRBJ2-1 TRBV7-2 TRBD2 many CASSLALAGGRNEQFF TGTGCCAGCAGCTTAGCTCTAGCGGGAGGAAGAAATGAGCAGTTCTTC
TRBJ1-1 TRBV6-8 NA NA CASSYHALMNTEAFF TGTGCCAGCAGTTACCATGCCCTGATGAACACTGAAGCTTTCTTT
TRBJ2-1 TRBV7-8 NA many CASSFEGPLRNEQFF TGTGCCAGCAGCTTCGAGGGGCCCTTGAGAAATGAGCAGTTCTTC
TRBJ2-1 TRBV6-2/TRBV6-3 TRBD2 few CASSYLGTSGGSYNEQFF TGTGCCAGCAGTTATCTTGGGACTAGCGGGGGCTCCTACAATGAGCAGTTCTTC
TRBJ2-5 TRBV7-8 NA few CASSLASTPGQETQYF TGTGCCAGCAGCTTAGCTTCGACGCCGGGCCAAGAGACCCAGTACTTC
TRBJ2-3 TRBV7-2 NA NA CASSLRRAGCWTDTQYF TGTGCCAGCAGCTTACGCCGCGCCGGGTGTTGGACAGATACGCAGTATTTT
TRBJ1-1 TRBV30 NA NA CAWRGGRGIVSEAFF TGTGCCTGGAGGGGGGGCCGGGGAATAGTTTCTGAAGCTTTCTTT
TRBJ2-1 TRBV20-1 TRBD2 NA CSAPGTSWDEQFF TGCAGTGCTCCCGGGACTAGCTGGGATGAGCAGTTCTTC
TRBJ1-5 TRBV12-3/TRBV12-4 TRBD1 few CASRADRGNQPQHF TGTGCCAGCAGAGCGGACAGGGGCAATCAGCCCCAGCATTTT
TRBJ1-2 TRBV7-9 NA medium-sized CASSLGSSYGYTF TGTGCCAGCAGCTTAGGATCCAGCTATGGCTACACCTTC
TRBJ2-3 TRBV19 TRBD1 few CASSIRRTGSTDTQYF TGTGCCAGTAGTATTCGGCGGACAGGGAGCACAGATACGCAGTATTTT
TRBJ1-3 TRBV19 NA NA CASSRGAGSGNTIYF TGTGCCAGTAGTAGAGGCGCAGGGTCAGGAAACACCATATATTTT
TRBJ2-1 TRBV7-2 TRBD2 NA CASSFVRLAGYNEQFF TGTGCCAGCAGCTTTGTACGACTAGCGGGCTACAATGAGCAGTTCTTC
TRBJ2-2 TRBV7-2 NA many CASSPQGGVTTGELFF TGTGCCAGCAGCCCCCAAGGCGGAGTAACCACCGGGGAGCTGTTTTTT
TRBJ2-3 TRBV15 NA few CATSKEKAVYTQYF TGTGCCACCAGCAAGGAAAAAGCAGTATATACGCAGTATTTT
TRBJ2-3 TRBV19 TRBD2 NA CASSTKRGRGTDTQYF TGTGCCAGTAGTACTAAACGCGGGAGGGGCACAGATACGCAGTATTTT
TRBJ2-6 TRBV6-6 NA NA CASSVSAGANVLTF TGTGCCAGCAGTGTTAGTGCTGGGGCCAACGTCCTGACTTTC
TRBJ1-1 TRBV7-2 NA many CASSRRGLGNTEAFF TGTGCCAGCAGCCGCAGGGGTTTAGGGAACACTGAAGCTTTCTTT
TRBJ2-1 TRBV6-1 NA many CASSLGLAGNEQFF TGTGCCAGCAGCTTAGGACTGGCCGGCAATGAGCAGTTCTTC
TRBJ1-5 TRBV20-1 TRBD1 many CSVEQGAEYQPQHF TGTAGTGTGGAACAGGGGGCAGAATATCAGCCCCAGCATTTT
TRBJ2-5 TRBV7-2 NA NA CASSPQGGGAETQYF TGTGCCAGCAGCCCCCAAGGGGGGGGTGCAGAGACCCAGTACTTC
TRBJ1-1 TRBV7-8 NA many CASSLEWEGGNPNTEAFF TGTGCCAGCAGCTTAGAGTGGGAGGGGGGGAACCCGAACACTGAAGCTTTCTTT
TRBJ2-1 TRBV6-2/TRBV6-3 NA few CASTKPGEQFF TGTGCCAGCACGAAACCGGGAGAGCAGTTCTTC
TRBJ1-4 TRBV19 NA NA CASSFSPGHSEKLFF TGTGCCAGTTCATTCTCTCCGGGACACTCTGAAAAACTGTTTTTT
TRBJ2-7 TRBV6-1 TRBD2 NA CASRILAGGRYEQYF TGTGCCAGCAGAATTCTAGCGGGAGGGCGGTACGAGCAGTACTTC
TRBJ2-1 TRBV19 NA few CASSMAPRTPGEFF TGTGCCAGTAGTATGGCCCCCCGGACCCCAGGGGAGTTCTTC
TRBJ2-3 TRBV7-3 TRBD2 NA CASSLGGSSGYDTQYF TGTGCCAGCAGCTTAGGAGGGTCTAGCGGGTATGATACGCAGTATTTT
TRBJ2-1 TRBV19 TRBD2 few CASSVTSGRGDEQFF TGTGCCAGTAGTGTGACTAGCGGGAGAGGTGATGAGCAGTTCTTC
TRBJ1-5 TRBV19 NA many CASRGGRTSNQPQHF TGTGCCAGTAGGGGTGGCAGAACTAGCAATCAGCCCCAGCATTTT
TRBJ1-2 TRBV28 NA NA CASSPTLDSFLDGYTF TGTGCCAGCAGCCCTACCCTCGACAGTTTTTTGGATGGCTACACCTTC
TRBJ2-3 TRBV7-2 TRBD2 many CASSPGGGRADTQYF TGTGCCTCGAGTCCTGGGGGTGGGAGGGCAGATACGCAGTATTTT
TRBJ1-2 TRBV19 NA few CASSLGARFDGYTF TGTGCCAGTAGTCTAGGGGCCCGCTTCGATGGCTACACCTTC
TRBJ2-2 TRBV2 TRBD2 NA CASSGRLAETYANTGELFF TGTGCCAGCAGTGGTAGGCTAGCGGAAACCTACGCGAACACCGGGGAGCTGTTTTTT
TRBJ1-2 TRBV7-9 NA NA CASSETGTSNYGYTF TGTGCCAGCAGCGAGACCGGGACTTCCAACTATGGCTACACCTTC
TRBJ1-2 TRBV7-9 TRBD1 few CASSLVGQGHYGYTF TGTGCCAGCAGCTTAGTGGGACAGGGTCACTATGGCTACACCTTC
TRBJ2-2 TRBV28 NA NA CASSSWGDTGELFF TGTGCCAGCAGTTCGTGGGGCGACACCGGGGAGCTGTTTTTT
TRBJ2-1 TRBV5-6 TRBD1 few CASSFRSGTGGQNEQFF TGTGCCAGCAGCTTCAGGTCCGGGACAGGGGGCCAAAATGAGCAGTTCTTC
TRBJ2-1 TRBV12-3/TRBV12-4 TRBD2 few CASSFEAGGLNEQFF TGTGCCAGCAGTTTCGAGGCGGGAGGGCTCAATGAGCAGTTCTTC